This entry lists 15 T cell receptor beta chains sequenced from one sample in a study of cytomegalovirus exposure and HLA in healthy donors (dated by TCRdb to 2015 to 2018). The library was produced with the immunoSEQ multiplex PCR assay. For the multiplex PCR, a mixture combining 60 forward primers for TCR Vbeta segments and 13 reverse primers for TCR Jbeta segments was used. TCRdb carries this immuneACCESS record with in-frame sequences only. Its versions omit some clonotypes, under half of them owing to an unresolved V gene in the studies checked, with the rest unexplained. The sample table holds approximately 100,000 clones, of which 86% were seen once. In total, the top ten clones hold about 8.6% of the sample. Material: PBMCs. These receptors were collected from a man aged 25-45 years in good health and CMV-seropositive.

This clone occurred once. J is TRBJ1-3 and V is TRBV28; TRBD1 aligns across 7 bases. From germline, CDR1 is MDHEN and CDR2 SYDVKM. The CDR3 is 13 residues long. V trimming: 5 bases; J trimming: 6 bases; junction bases outside the gene matches: 4. The CDR3 loop is CASSVTGLNTIYF. The CDR3 bases are TGTGCCAGCAGTGTGACAGGGTTAAACACCATATATTTT.

The rearrangement uses TRBV19 and TRBJ2-7; D is ambiguous. CDR1 LNHDA and CDR2 SQIVND come from the germline V gene (reference sequence). Trimming left V 6 bases short and J 5 bases short, with 11 bases between. This CDR3 has 12 residues. This chain's CDR3 is CASSRPGDEQYF. In DNA, the CDR3 is TGTGCCAGTAGCAGACCAGGCGACGAGCAGTACTTC.

V and J are TRBV29-1 and TRBJ2-5; D possibly corresponds to TRBD2 (5 bases). The CDR3 runs 16 residues. V lost 0 bases and J lost 4, with 18 bases in between. Germline V gene sequence: CDR1 SQVTM, CDR2 ANQGSEA. The CDR3, as DNA: TGCAGCGTTGAAGATATCTGGACCCGGGCGGGAGAGACCCAGTACTTC. Protein sequence: CSVEDIWTRAGETQYF.

This sequence joins TRBV9 and TRBJ1-1; possible D gene TRBD1, 5 bases. Trimming removed 2 bases at V and 3 bases at J, with 17 bases between. CDR1 and CDR2 from the germline V gene are SGDLS and YYNGEE. CDR3 size: 16 residues. CDR3 nucleotides: TGTGCCAGCAGCGTGTTGGCAGGGCAAATGGACACTGAAGCTTTCTTT. It encodes CASSVLAGQMDTEAFF.

This sequence joins TRBV10-2 and TRBJ2-7; 7 bases line up with TRBD1. The CDR3 loop spans 15 amino acids. After removal of 6 bases from V and 2 bases from J, the junction contained 10 bases not matched to a gene. Germline loops: CDR1 WSHSY, CDR2 SAAADI. The CDR3 DNA is TGCGCCAGCAGCACCCGGACAGGTTGGCCCTACGAGCAGTACTTC. Its protein product is CASSTRTGWPYEQYF.

V usage is TRBV28 and J usage is TRBJ1-5; 9 bases align to TRBD1. Germline V gene lookup returns CDR1 MDHEN and CDR2 SYDVKM. The CDR3 is 17 amino acids. V lost 5 bases, J lost 0 bases, and 8 bases stayed unmatched. The CDR3 here is CASSPGQGPLSNQPQHF. CDR3 coding DNA: TGTGCCAGCAGTCCGGGACAGGGACCCCTTAGCAATCAGCCCCAGCATTTT.

In this sample, this clone turned up once. The chain combines TRBV7-9 with TRBJ2-1, with no clear D. The CDR3 is made up of 16 amino acids. CDR1 SEHNR and CDR2 FQNEAQ come from the germline V gene (reference sequence). The V end lost 1 base, the J end lost 7 bases, and 17 bases lay between the germline ends. This CDR3 reads CASSLDRGASGNEQFF. CDR3 nucleotides: TGTGCCAGCAGCTTAGACCGCGGAGCCTCTGGGAATGAGCAGTTCTTC.

V is TRBV28 and J is TRBJ2-3; 10 nucleotides match TRBD1. Germline CDR1 reads MDHEN; CDR2 reads SYDVKM. This CDR3 is built from 17 residues. The junction had 9 bases not matched to a gene; V was cut back by 3 bases and J by 3 bases. DNA of the CDR3: TGTGCCAGCAGTTTTCGGACAGGGGGTAGGGGGACAGATACGCAGTATTTT. Its translation: CASSFRTGGRGTDTQYF.

The J gene is TRBJ2-3, the V gene TRBV5-1, with TRBD2 identical over 14 bases. Looked up from germline, CDR1 is SGHRS and CDR2 is YFSETQ. Losses at the gene ends were 4 bases for V and 3 bases for J; bases not matched to a gene: 7. The CDR3 extends over 17 amino acids. The CDR3 is CASSGDRTSGRTDTQYF. The CDR3 DNA follows: TGCGCCAGCAGCGGCGATCGGACTAGCGGGAGGACAGATACGCAGTATTTT.

The chain combines TRBV19 with TRBJ2-3; 9 nucleotides match TRBD1. V gave up 5 bases and J gave up 4 bases; unmatched junction bases: 7. CDR1 and CDR2 from the germline V gene are LNHDA and SQIVND (reference sequence). The CDR3 sequence is 15 residues long. The CDR3 is CASSSWTGVADTQYF. DNA for the CDR3: TGTGCCAGTAGTTCCTGGACAGGGGTAGCAGATACGCAGTATTTT.

The chain carries TRBV9 and TRBJ2-7, with 8 bases fitting TRBD1. V lost 3 bases to trimming and J lost 3 bases; unmatched junction nucleotides: 5. Germline V gene data show CDR1 as SGDLS and CDR2 as YYNGEE. This CDR3 is 14 amino acids long. The CDR3 coding sequence is TGTGCCAGCAGCGAGGGGACAGGATACTACGAGCAGTACTTC. Its translation: CASSEGTGYYEQYF. Together with reference TRBV9 and TRBJ2-7, the CDR3 gives the full variable domain: DSGVTQTPKHLITATGQRVTLRCSPRSGDLSVYWYQQSLDQGLQFLIQYYNGEERAKGNILERFSAQQFPDLHSELNLSSLELGDSALYFCASSEGTGYYEQYFGPGTRLTVT.

The J gene is TRBJ2-3, the V gene TRBV5-1, with D possibly TRBD1 on 5 matching bases. V was shortened by 0 bases and J by 3 bases, with 11 bases between the two germline ends. Germline V gives CDR1 SGHRS, CDR2 YFSETQ. This CDR3 comprises 15 residues. CDR3 DNA sequence: TGCGCCAGCAGCTTGGGACAGTTAGGGACAGATACGCAGTATTTT. Translation gives CASSLGQLGTDTQYF. The variable domain in full, completed from reference TRBV5-1 and TRBJ2-3, reads KAGVTQTPRYLIKTRGQQVTLSCSPISGHRSVSWYQQTPGQGLQFLFEYFSETQRNKGNFPGRFSGRQFSNSRSEMNVSTLELGDSALYLCASSLGQLGTDTQYFGPGTRLTVL.

This rearrangement joins TRBV30 to TRBJ1-2; D uncertain. Trimming removed 7 bases at V and 0 bases at J, with 15 bases between. The germline V gene encodes CDR1 GTSNPN and CDR2 SVGIG (reference sequence). This CDR3 comprises 14 residues. CDR3 loop: CALGRKGANYGYTF. CDR3 in DNA: TGTGCCTTGGGGAGGAAAGGTGCTAACTATGGCTACACCTTC.

V and J are TRBV6-1 and TRBJ2-2; TRBD2 aligns across 7 bases. Germline lookup yields CDR1 MNHNS and CDR2 SASEGT. The CDR3 totals 18 residues. J was trimmed by 1 base and V by 3 bases; bases with no gene match: 11. The CDR3 DNA reads as TGTGCCAGCAGTGAGGGGTCTAGCGGAGCCCTGAACACCGGGGAGCTGTTTTTT. Its protein product is CASSEGSSGALNTGELFF.

The chain couples TRBV15 to TRBJ2-5; the D gene is possibly TRBD1 (5 bases). V lost 2 bases to trimming and J lost 5 bases, with 21 bases between them. Per the germline V gene, CDR1 is LNHNV and CDR2 is YYDKDF (reference sequence). There are 17 residues in the CDR3. The CDR3 spells CATSRSPGRPQAETQYF. Here the CDR3 DNA reads TGTGCCACCAGCAGATCTCCCGGCCGCCCACAGGCGGAGACCCAGTACTTC. The variable domain in full, with the rest retrieved from reference TRBV15 and TRBJ2-5, is DAMVIQNPRYQVTQFGKPVTLSCSQTLNHNVMYWYQQKSSQAPKLLFHYYDKDFNNEADTPDNFQSRRPNTSFCFLDIRSPGLGDTAMYLCATSRSPGRPQAETQYFGPGTRLLVL.